A single sample is the source of the 9 T cell receptor beta chains below, sequenced in a study of blood T cell repertoires in COVID-19. Assay: immunoSEQ multiplex PCR; the TCRdb copy retains only in-frame clones and omits some. Of more than 130,000 clones listed, about four fifths were seen once; the top ten hold about 6.4%. The sample was peripheral blood. The receptors stem from a human donor in a cohort sampled during active COVID-19.

A single count supports this clone. This chain links TRBV7-9 with TRBJ1-5, with D maybe TRBD1 (6 bases). V was pared by 5 bases and J by 1 base, with 12 bases between. The germline CDR1 and CDR2 sequences are SEHNR and FQNEAQ (reference sequence). The CDR3 extends over 15 amino acids. The CDR3 region has the DNA TGTGCCAGCAGCCCGCAGGGGCAAAGCAATCAGCCCCAGCATTTT. This codes for CASSPQGQSNQPQHF.

The V call is TRBV5-4, the J call TRBJ1-6, with a tentative D call TRBD1 (5 bases). CDR1 is SGHNT, CDR2 YYREEE, per germline (reference sequence). The CDR3 contains 14 residues. Trimming took off 5 bases at V and 7 bases at J, with 13 bases between the two ends. The CDR3 coding sequence is TGTGCCAGCAGTGGGGGAGGGGCAAATTCACCCCTCCACTTT. Translated: CASSGGGANSPLHF. Combining the CDR3 with reference TRBV5-4 and TRBJ1-6 gives the whole variable domain ETGVTQSPTHLIKTRGQQVTLRCSSQSGHNTVSWYQQALGQGPQFIFQYYREEENGRGNFPPRFSGLQFPNYSSELNVNALELDDSALYLCASSGGGANSPLHFGNGTRLTVT.

The J gene is TRBJ2-7, the V gene TRBV6-4, with 7 bases identical to TRBD1. Losses at the gene ends were 4 bases for V and 6 bases for J; bases not matched to a gene: 9. Germline CDR1 is MRHNA and CDR2 is SNTAGT. CDR3 length: 14 residues. CDR3 nucleotides: TGTGCCAGCAGTGCCACAGGGGACGCGGGCGAGCAGTACTTC. It translates to CASSATGDAGEQYF.

The V and J genes are TRBV3-1 (or the pseudogene TRBV3-2) and TRBJ2-3; D remains ambiguous. CDR1 LGHDT and CDR2 YNNKEL come from the germline V gene (reference sequence). Trimming took 4 bases from V and 0 from J, leaving 8 bases between them. The length of the CDR3 is 14 residues. The DNA for the CDR3 is TGTGCCAGCAGCCTATCGGGTAGCACAGATACGCAGTATTTT. It codes for CASSLSGSTDTQYF.

V gene TRBV2 combines with J gene TRBJ2-1; 7 bases agree with TRBD1. CDR3 length: 13 residues. CDR1 and CDR2 from the germline V gene are SNHLY and FYNNEI. Germline trimming cut 6 bases from V and 7 bases from J; bases unmatched to any gene: 6. CDR3: CASSSGQPNEQFF. The CDR3 DNA follows: TGTGCCAGCAGCTCGGGACAGCCTAATGAGCAGTTCTTC. Looking up the rest from reference TRBV2 and TRBJ2-1 gives the full variable domain: EPEVTQTPSHQVTQMGQEVILRCVPISNHLYFYWYRQILGQKVEFLVSFYNNEISEKSEIFDDQFSVERPDGSNFTLKIRSTKLEDSAMYFCASSSGQPNEQFFGPGTRLTVL.

The count of this clone is one. This chain joins TRBV7-2 and TRBJ2-2; D is uncertain. The CDR3 sequence is 12 residues long. Per germline, CDR1 SGHTA and CDR2 FQGNSA. V was pared by 3 bases and J by 7 bases, with 6 bases between. CDR3 amino acids: CASSFYYGELFF. Written as DNA, the CDR3 is TGTGCCAGCAGCTTTTATTACGGGGAGCTGTTTTTT.

V and J are TRBV3-1 (or the pseudogene TRBV3-2) and TRBJ2-6; D is ambiguous. From germline, CDR1 is LGHDT and CDR2 YNNKEL (reference sequence). V was shortened by 4 bases and J by 3 bases, with 10 bases between the two germline ends. This CDR3 comprises 15 residues. The chain's CDR3 is CASSPPLFGANVLTF. Written as DNA, the CDR3 is TGTGCCAGCAGCCCCCCCTTGTTTGGGGCCAACGTCCTGACTTTC.

This clone was picked up a small number of times. This sample includes further DNA sequences coding for the same CDR3. The chain employs TRBV9 and TRBJ2-1, with 7 bases that match TRBD2. The germline gives CDR1 SGDLS, CDR2 YYNGEE. This CDR3 has 13 amino acids. Trimming cost V 3 bases and J 5 bases; bases outside gene matches: 2. Here the CDR3 DNA reads TGTGCCAGCAGCGCGCGGGGGAACAATGAGCAGTTCTTC. Translation gives CASSARGNNEQFF. The full variable domain, in which reference TRBV9 and TRBJ2-1 provide the parts outside the CDR3, is DSGVTQTPKHLITATGQRVTLRCSPRSGDLSVYWYQQSLDQGLQFLIQYYNGEERAKGNILERFSAQQFPDLHSELNLSSLELGDSALYFCASSARGNNEQFFGPGTRLTVL.

The J gene is TRBJ2-7, the V gene TRBV5-6, with a weak D call TRBD2 (6 bases). This CDR3 comprises 15 residues. V was pared by 0 bases and J by 5 bases, with 15 bases between. Germline V gene lookup returns CDR1 SGHDT and CDR2 YYEEEE. The CDR3 region has the DNA TGTGCCAGCAGCTTGGTGCGCGGGGCGGTCCACGAGCAGTACTTC. Its translation is CASSLVRGAVHEQYF.